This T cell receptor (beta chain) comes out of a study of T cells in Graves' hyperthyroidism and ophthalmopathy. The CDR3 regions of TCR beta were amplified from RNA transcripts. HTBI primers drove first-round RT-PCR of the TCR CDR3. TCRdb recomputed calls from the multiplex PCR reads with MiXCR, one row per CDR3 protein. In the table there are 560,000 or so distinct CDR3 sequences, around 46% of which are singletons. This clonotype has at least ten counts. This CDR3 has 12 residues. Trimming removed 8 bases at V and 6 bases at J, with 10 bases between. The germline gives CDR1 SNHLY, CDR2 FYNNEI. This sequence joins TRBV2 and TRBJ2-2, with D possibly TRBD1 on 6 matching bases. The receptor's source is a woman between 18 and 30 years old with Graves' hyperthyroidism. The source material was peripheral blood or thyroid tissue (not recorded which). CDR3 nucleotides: TGTGCCAGCGGAGGACAGTCCGGGGAGCTGTTTTTT. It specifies CASGGQSGELFF.